The rows below give T cell receptor beta chains drawn from one sample of a study of shared clonotypes between healthy human individuals. Libraries were prepared by immunoSEQ multiplex PCR; TCRdb keeps only in-frame clonotypes and omits some of them. The sample consists of roughly 1 million clones, 78% of them appearing once. Sample: memory CD4+ T cells from PBMCs. The receptors were sampled from a man in his late teens or twenties in good health. Some clones in this sample may be carry-over from other donors' samples. Each CDR3 is given with its conserved first and last residue. A D gene is named only where the DNA matches it firmly. Not every row has a clone size; where given, it reads once, few, many or a size class.

j_call d_call v_call clone_size cdr3_nt cdr3_aa
TRBJ1-4 NA TRBV5-1 NA TGCGCCAGCAGCACAACGGGTCAAGCAACTAATGAAAAACTGTTTTTT CASSTTGQATNEKLFF
TRBJ2-3 NA TRBV5-1 NA TGCGCCAGCAGCTTGGTTGGGAGAGATACGCAGTATTTT CASSLVGRDTQYF
TRBJ1-5 TRBD1 TRBV10-3 once TGTGCCATCAGTGTTTCGGGACAGGGCAATCAGCCCCAGCATTTT CAISVSGQGNQPQHF
TRBJ2-2 TRBD2 TRBV28 NA TGTGCCAGCGCCGCGGGCAGCGGGAGGGCCGACACCGGGGAGCTGTTTTTT CASAAGSGRADTGELFF
TRBJ1-4 NA TRBV2 NA TGTGCCAGCAGTGTTCAATGGGGTTCGGATGAAAAACTGTTTTTT CASSVQWGSDEKLFF
TRBJ1-5 NA TRBV15 NA TGTGCCACCAGCAGAGTCCCCCAAGGCCCCGGGCAGCCCCAGCATTTT CATSRVPQGPGQPQHF
TRBJ2-1 TRBD2 TRBV10-2 NA TGCGCCAGCAGTCTTAGACTAGCGGGAGGAAACAATGAGCAGTTCTTC CASSLRLAGGNNEQFF
TRBJ2-1 TRBD2 TRBV18 NA TGTGCCAGCTCACCAACTAGCGGAAATGAGCAGTTCTTC CASSPTSGNEQFF
TRBJ1-1 TRBD1 TRBV25-1 NA TGTGCCAGCAGTGAGAAGACAGGGGGAAGTCTGAACACTGAAGCTTTCTTT CASSEKTGGSLNTEAFF
TRBJ2-7 NA TRBV28 once TGTGCCAGCAGTTTCGGCAGGGGAGCCCTCGGGGGGCAGTACTTC CASSFGRGALGGQYF
TRBJ2-1 TRBD1 TRBV6-4 NA TGTGCCAGCAGTGCTAGACAGGGGAATGAGCAGTTCTTC CASSARQGNEQFF
TRBJ2-5 NA TRBV7-2 NA TGTGCCAGCAGCCCCCCTTCGGGCGAGACCCAGTACTTC CASSPPSGETQYF
TRBJ2-4 NA TRBV2 many TGTGCCAGCAGTCCTCGACAGATTTTAGCCAAAAACATTCAGTACTTC CASSPRQILAKNIQYF
TRBJ2-7 TRBD2 TRBV7-2 once TGTGCCAGCAGATATCGGACAGGGACTAGCGGGAGTAGCTCCTACGAGCAGTACTTC CASRYRTGTSGSSSYEQYF
TRBJ2-7 TRBD2 TRBV30 once TGTGCCTGGAGCCACGGGGGGTACGAGCAGTACTTC CAWSHGGYEQYF
TRBJ2-1 NA TRBV2 NA TGTGCCAGCAAGAGGCAGGGGGGCGGGATAGCGGGGCTCTTC CASKRQGGGIAGLF
TRBJ2-6 TRBD1 TRBV28 NA TGTGCCAGCAGTGACAGGGGGCTGGGGGCCAACGTCCTGACTTTC CASSDRGLGANVLTF
TRBJ2-7 NA TRBV15 NA TGTGCCACCGCTCCTGGGCGCGGCGAGCAGTACTTC CATAPGRGEQYF
TRBJ1-1 NA TRBV6-6 NA TGTGCCAGCAGAGGAACAGGTGCCTTGAACACTGAAGCTTTCTTT CASRGTGALNTEAFF
TRBJ1-5 NA TRBV10-3 NA TGTGCCATCAGCAGGGGCGACCAGCCCCAGCATTTT CAISRGDQPQHF
TRBJ2-7 NA TRBV30 NA TGTGCCTGGAGTGGGGACGGGAGCTCCTACGAGCAGTACTTC CAWSGDGSSYEQYF
TRBJ1-2 NA TRBV5-6 few TGTGCCAGCAGCCCCGACCTGAATAGTTATGGCTACACCTTC CASSPDLNSYGYTF